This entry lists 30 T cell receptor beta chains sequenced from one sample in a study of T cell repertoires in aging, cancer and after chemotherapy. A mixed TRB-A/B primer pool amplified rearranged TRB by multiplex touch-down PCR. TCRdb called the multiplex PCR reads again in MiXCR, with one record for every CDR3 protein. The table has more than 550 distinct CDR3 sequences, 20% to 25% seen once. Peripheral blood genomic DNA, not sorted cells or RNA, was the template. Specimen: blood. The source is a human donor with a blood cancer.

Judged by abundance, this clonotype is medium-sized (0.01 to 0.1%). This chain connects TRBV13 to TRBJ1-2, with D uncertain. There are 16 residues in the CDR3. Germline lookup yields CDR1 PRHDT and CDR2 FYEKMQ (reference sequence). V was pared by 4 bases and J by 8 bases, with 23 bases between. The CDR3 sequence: CASSSRTERVLRGYTF. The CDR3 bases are TGTGCCAGCAGCTCTAGGACCGAGAGGGTTTTGCGAGGCTACACCTTC.

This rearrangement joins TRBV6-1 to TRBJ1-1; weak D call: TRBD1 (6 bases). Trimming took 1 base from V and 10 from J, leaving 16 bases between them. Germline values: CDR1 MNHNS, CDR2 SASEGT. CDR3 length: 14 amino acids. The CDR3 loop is CASSEGRYRARAFF. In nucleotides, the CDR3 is TGTGCCAGCAGTGAAGGGAGGTACAGGGCAAGAGCTTTCTTT.

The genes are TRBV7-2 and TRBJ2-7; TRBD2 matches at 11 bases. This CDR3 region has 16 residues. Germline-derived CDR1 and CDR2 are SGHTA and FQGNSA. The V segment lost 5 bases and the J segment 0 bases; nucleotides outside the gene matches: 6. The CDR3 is CASSRGLADSSYEQYF. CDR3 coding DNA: TGTGCCAGCAGCCGGGGACTAGCGGACTCCTCCTACGAGCAGTACTTC. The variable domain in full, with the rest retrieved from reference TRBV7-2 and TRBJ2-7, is GAGVSQSPSNKVTEKGKDVELRCDPISGHTALYWYRQSLGQGLEFLIYFQGNSAPDKSGLPSDRFSAERTGGSVSTLTIQRTQQEDSAVYLCASSRGLADSSYEQYFGPGTRLTVT.

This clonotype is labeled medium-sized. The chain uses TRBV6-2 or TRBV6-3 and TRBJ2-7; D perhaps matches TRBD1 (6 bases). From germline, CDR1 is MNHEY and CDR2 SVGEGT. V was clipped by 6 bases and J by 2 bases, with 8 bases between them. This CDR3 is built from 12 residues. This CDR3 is CASSRDTYEQYF. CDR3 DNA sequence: TGTGCCAGCAGCCGGGACACCTACGAGCAGTACTTC.

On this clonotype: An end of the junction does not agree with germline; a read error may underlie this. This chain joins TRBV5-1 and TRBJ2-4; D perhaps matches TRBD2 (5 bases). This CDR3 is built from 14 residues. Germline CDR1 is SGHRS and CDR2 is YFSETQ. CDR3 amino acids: CASSLGGAKNTQYF. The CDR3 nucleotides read TGCGCCAGCAGCTTGGGGGGAGCCAAAAACACTCAGTACTTC.

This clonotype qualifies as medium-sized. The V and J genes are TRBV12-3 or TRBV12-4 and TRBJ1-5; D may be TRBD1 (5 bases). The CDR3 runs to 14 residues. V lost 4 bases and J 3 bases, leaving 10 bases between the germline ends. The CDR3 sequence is CASSYRPDNQPQHF. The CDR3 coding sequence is TGTGCCAGCAGTTACAGGCCCGACAATCAGCCCCAGCATTTT.

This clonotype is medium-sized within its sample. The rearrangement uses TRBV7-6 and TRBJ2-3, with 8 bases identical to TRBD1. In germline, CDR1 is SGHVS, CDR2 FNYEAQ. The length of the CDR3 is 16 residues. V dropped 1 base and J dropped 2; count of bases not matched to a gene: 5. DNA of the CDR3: TGTGCCAGCAGCTTAGGACCGCAGGGGGCCACAGATACGCAGTATTTT. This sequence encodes CASSLGPQGATDTQYF.

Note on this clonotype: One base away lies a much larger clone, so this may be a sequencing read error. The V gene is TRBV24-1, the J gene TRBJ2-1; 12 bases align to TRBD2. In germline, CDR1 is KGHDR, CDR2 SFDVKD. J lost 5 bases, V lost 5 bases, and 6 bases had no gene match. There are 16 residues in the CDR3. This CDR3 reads CATSASGGASDNEQFF. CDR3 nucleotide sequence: TGTGCCACCAGTGCTAGCGGGGGGGCCAGCGACAATGAGCAGTTCTTC.

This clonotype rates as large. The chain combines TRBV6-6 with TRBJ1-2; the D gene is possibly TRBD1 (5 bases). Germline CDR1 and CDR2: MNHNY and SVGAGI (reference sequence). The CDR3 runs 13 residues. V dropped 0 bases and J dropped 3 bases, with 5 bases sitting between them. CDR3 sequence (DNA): TGTGCCAGCAGTTACTCGACAGACTATGGCTACACCTTC. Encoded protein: CASSYSTDYGYTF.

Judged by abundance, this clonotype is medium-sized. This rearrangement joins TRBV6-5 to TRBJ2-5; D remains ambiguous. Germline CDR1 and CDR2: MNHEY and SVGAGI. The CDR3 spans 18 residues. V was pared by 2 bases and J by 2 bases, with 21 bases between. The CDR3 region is CASSYKLLMPLGQETQYF. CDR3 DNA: TGTGCCAGCAGTTACAAGCTTCTGATGCCCTTGGGGCAAGAGACCCAGTACTTC.

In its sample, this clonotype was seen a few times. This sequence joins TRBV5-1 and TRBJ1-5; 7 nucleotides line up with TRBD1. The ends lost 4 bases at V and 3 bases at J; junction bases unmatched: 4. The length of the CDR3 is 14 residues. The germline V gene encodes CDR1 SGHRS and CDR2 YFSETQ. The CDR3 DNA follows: TGCGCCAGCAGCGAAGGGGGCAACAATCAGCCCCAGCATTTT. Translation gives CASSEGGNNQPQHF.

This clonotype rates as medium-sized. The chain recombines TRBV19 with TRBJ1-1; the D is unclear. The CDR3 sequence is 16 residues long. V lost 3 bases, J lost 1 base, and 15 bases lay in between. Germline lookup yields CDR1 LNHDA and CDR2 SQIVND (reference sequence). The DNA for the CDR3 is TGTGCCAGTAGTATGTGGTTGGGCCAGACGAACACTGAAGCTTTCTTT. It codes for CASSMWLGQTNTEAFF.

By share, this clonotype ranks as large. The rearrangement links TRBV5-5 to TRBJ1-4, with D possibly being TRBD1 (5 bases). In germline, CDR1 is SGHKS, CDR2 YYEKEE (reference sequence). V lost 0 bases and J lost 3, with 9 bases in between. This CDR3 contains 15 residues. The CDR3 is CASSLETGPNEKLFF. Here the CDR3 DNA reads TGTGCCAGCAGCTTGGAAACAGGTCCTAATGAAAAACTGTTTTTT. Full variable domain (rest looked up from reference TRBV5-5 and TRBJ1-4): DAGVTQSPTHLIKTRGQQVTLRCSPISGHKSVSWYQQVLGQGPQFIFQYYEKEERGRGNFPDRFSARQFPNYSSELNVNALLLGDSALYLCASSLETGPNEKLFFGSGTQLSVL.

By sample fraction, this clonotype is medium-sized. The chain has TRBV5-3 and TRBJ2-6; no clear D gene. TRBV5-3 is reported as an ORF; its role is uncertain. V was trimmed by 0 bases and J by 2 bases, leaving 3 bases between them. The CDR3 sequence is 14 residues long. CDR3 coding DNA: TGTGCCAGAAGCTTGGGGGCTGGGGCCAACGTCCTGACTTTC. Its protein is CARSLGAGANVLTF.

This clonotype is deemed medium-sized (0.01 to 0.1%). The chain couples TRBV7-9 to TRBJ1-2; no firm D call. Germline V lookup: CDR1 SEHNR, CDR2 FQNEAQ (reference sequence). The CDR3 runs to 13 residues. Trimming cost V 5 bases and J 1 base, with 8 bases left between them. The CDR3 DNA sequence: TGTGCCAGCAGCCCTGTAGGTAACTATGGCTACACCTTC. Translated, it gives CASSPVGNYGYTF.

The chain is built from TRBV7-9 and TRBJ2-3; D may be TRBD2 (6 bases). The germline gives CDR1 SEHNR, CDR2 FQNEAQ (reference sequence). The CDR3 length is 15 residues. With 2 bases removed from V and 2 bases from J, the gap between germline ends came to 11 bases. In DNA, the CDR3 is TGTGCCAGCAGCTTAAGGCGGGGTACCACAGATACGCAGTATTTT. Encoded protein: CASSLRRGTTDTQYF.

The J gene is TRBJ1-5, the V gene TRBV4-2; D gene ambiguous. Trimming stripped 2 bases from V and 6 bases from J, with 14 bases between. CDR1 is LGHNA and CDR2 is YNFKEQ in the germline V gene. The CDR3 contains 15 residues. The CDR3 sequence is CASSQTVGSSQPQHF. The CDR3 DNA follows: TGTGCCAGCAGCCAAACAGTAGGCTCAAGTCAGCCCCAGCATTTT.

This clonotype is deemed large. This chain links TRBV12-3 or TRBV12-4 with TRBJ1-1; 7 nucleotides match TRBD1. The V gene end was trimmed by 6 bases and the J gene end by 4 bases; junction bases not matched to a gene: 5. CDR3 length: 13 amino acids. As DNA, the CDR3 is TGTGCCAGCAGCTTATACAGGGGCACTGAAGCTTTCTTT. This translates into CASSLYRGTEAFF.

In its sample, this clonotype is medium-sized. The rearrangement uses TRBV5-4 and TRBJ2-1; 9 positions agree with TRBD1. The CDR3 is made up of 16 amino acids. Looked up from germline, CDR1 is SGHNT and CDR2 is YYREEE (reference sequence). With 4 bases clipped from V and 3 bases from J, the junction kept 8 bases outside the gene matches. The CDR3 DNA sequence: TGTGCCAGCAGCCCCCCCGGGACAGGGATCTACAATGAGCAGTTCTTC. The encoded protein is CASSPPGTGIYNEQFF.

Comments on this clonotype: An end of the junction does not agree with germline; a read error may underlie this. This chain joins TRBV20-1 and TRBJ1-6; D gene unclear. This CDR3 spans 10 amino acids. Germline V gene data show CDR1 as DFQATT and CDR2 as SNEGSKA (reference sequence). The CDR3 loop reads CSARATGNDF. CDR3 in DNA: TGCAGTGCTAGGGCAACGGGAAATGACTTT.

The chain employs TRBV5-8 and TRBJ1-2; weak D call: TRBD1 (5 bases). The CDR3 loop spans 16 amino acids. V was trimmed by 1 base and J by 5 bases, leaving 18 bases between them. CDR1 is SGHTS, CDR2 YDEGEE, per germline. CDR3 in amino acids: CASSLYGADLGYGYTF. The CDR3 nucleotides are TGTGCCAGCAGCTTGTATGGGGCAGACCTCGGATATGGCTACACCTTC.

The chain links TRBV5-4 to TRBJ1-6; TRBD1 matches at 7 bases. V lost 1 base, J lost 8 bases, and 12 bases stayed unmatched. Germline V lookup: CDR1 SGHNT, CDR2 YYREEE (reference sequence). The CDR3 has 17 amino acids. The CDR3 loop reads CASSLWGDRVGYSPLHF. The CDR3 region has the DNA TGTGCCAGCAGCTTGTGGGGTGACAGGGTGGGATATTCACCCCTCCACTTT.

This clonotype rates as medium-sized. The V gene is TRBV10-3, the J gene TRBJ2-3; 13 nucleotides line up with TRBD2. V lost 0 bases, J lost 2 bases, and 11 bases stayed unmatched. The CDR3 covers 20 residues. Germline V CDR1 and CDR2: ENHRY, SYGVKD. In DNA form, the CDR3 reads TGTGCCATCAGTGAGTCCCCACGTGGGACTAGCGGGGTGTACACAGATACGCAGTATTTT. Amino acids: CAISESPRGTSGVYTDTQYF.

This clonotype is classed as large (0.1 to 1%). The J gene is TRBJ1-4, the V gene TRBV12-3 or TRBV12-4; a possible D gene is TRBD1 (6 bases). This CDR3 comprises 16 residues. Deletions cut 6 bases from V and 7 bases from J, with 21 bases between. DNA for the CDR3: TGTGCCAGCAGACAACTGGGACACCCGGGGGGTGAAAAACTGTTTTTT. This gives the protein CASRQLGHPGGEKLFF.

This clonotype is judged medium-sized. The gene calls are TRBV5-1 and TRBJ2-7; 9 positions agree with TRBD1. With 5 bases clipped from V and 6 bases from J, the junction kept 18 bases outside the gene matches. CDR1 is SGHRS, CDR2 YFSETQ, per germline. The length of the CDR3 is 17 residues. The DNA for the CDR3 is TGCGCCAGCAGTAAGGACAGGGGCGCAATAGCCTCACGCGAGCAGTACTTC. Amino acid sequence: CASSKDRGAIASREQYF.

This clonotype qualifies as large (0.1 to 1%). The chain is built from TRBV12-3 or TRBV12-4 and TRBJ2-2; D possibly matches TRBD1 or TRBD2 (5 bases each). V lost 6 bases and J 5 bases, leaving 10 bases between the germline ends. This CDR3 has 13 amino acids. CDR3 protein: CASRGPGTGELFF. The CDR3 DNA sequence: TGTGCCAGCAGGGGGCCGGGGACCGGGGAGCTGTTTTTT.

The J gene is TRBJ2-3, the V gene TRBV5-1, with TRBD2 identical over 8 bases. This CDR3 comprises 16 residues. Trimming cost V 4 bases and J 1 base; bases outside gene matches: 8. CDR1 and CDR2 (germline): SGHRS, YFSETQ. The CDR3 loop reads CASSRDGGAGTDTQYF. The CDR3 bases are TGCGCCAGCAGCCGGGACGGGGGGGCTGGCACAGATACGCAGTATTTT.

Here the CDR3 DNA reads TGTGCCAGCAGCTGGGGACAAGGAAACACCATATATTTT. Its translation is CASSWGQGNTIYF. V usage is TRBV25-1 and J usage is TRBJ1-3, with a weak D call TRBD1 (6 bases). The germline V gene has CDR1 MGHDK and CDR2 SYGVNS. V dropped 6 bases and J dropped 4 bases, with 10 bases sitting between them. The CDR3 covers 13 residues.

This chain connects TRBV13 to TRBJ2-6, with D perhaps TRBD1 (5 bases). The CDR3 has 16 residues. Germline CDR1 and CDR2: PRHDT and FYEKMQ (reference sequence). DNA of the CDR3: TGTGTTAGCAGCTTGACAGAGAGCTCTGGGGCCAACGTCCTGACTTTC. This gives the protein CVSSLTESSGANVLTF.

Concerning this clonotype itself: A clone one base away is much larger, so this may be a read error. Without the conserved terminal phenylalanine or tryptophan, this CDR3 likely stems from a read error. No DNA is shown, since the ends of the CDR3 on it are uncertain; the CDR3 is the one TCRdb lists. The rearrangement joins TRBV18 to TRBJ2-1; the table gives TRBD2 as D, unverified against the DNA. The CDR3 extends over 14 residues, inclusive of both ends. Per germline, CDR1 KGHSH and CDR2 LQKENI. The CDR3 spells CASSPPLLWTSVFL.